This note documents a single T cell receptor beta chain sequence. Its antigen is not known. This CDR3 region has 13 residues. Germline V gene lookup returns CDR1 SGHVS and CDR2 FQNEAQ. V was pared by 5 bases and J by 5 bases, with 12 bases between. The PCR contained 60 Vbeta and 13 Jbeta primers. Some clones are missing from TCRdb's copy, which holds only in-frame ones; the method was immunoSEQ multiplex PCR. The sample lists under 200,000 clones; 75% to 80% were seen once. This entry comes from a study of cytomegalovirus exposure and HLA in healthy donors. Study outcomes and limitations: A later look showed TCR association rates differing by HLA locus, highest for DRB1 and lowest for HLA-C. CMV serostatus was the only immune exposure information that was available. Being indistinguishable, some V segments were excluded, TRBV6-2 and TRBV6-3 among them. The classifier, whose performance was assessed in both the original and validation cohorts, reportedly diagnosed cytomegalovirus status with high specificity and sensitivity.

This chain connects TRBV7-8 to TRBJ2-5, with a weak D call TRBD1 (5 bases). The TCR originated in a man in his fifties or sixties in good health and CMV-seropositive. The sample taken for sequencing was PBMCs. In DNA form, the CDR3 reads TGTGCCAGCAGCACAGGCCCTGGGGAGACCCAGTACTTC. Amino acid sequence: CASSTGPGETQYF.